This T cell receptor (beta chain) is drawn from a study of PD-L1 blockade in urothelial cancer. The repertoire was sequenced with immunoSEQ multiplex PCR; TCRdb's copy has only in-frame clones and lacks some. The sample lists over 100,000 clones, approximately 90% occurring once. Described time point: peripheral blood 6 weeks after treatment start. Patients' urothelial carcinoma was locally advanced or metastatic. This clone appeared a single time. The CDR3 is made up of 16 amino acids. The V and J ends lost 2 bases and 2 bases, in that order; junction bases with no gene match: 6. Germline V gene sequence: CDR1 SGHVS, CDR2 FNYEAQ.

The receptor comes from a man between 60 and 75 years old with urothelial cancer. Sequencing used PBMCs, obtained around atezolizumab (anti-PD-L1) treatment. The V gene is TRBV7-6, the J gene TRBJ2-3; 8 nucleotides align to TRBD2. The CDR3 loop is CASSLNRAGVTDTQYF. CDR3 nucleotide sequence: TGTGCCAGCAGCTTAAATAGAGCGGGAGTCACAGATACGCAGTATTTT.